This T cell receptor beta chain was identified in a study of blood T cell repertoires in COVID-19. Study background: Samples representing acute and convalescent COVID-19 were sourced from the United States, Italy and Spain. From T cells, B-cell-depleted T cells, or PBMCs came the material, which was cDNA or gDNA.

In the study's own analysis: Amplifying reference gene primers gave estimates of nucleated cell counts. Profiled with immunoSEQ multiplex PCR; TCRdb holds only in-frame clones, not every one. For V, J and clone size, that table is used; D and trimming come from the DNA. Of about 55,000 clones in the sample, less than 90% were seen once. In germline, CDR1 is SGHRS, CDR2 YFSETQ. V gave up 4 bases and J gave up 0 bases, with 23 bases separating them. This CDR3 has 20 amino acids. Sequencing was performed on peripheral blood. The chain has TRBV5-1 and TRBJ2-6; D unresolved. This sequence originates from a human donor with active COVID-19. The donor label of this sample is uncertain. The CDR3 nucleotides are TGCGCCAGCAGCCCACTCGCGGTCATCCCAGCTAGCTCTGGGGCCAACGTCCTGACTTTC. Protein sequence: CASSPLAVIPASSGANVLTF.